One sample yielded the 8 T cell receptor beta chains listed below, sequenced in a study of blood T cell repertoires in COVID-19 (dated by TCRdb to 2018 to 2020). Libraries came from the immunoSEQ multiplex PCR assay. Drawn from immuneACCESS, this table holds only the in-frame rearrangements with V and J called that TCRdb kept. Clones are partly lost; checked studies trace under half to an unresolved V gene and leave the rest unexplained. Here the sample has 130,000 to 150,000 clones; 80% occur a single time. 3% to 4.5% of the sample is in the top ten clones. The sample comprised peripheral blood. The source of these receptors is a man aged 65 to 85 who had recovered from COVID-19.

This clone was seen just once. This sequence joins TRBV30 and TRBJ1-4; tentatively, D is TRBD1 (5 bases). Between the trimmed V and J ends, which lost 6 bases and 10 bases, there was a span of 15 bases. The CDR3 covers 12 residues. Germline values: CDR1 GTSNPN, CDR2 SVGIG (reference sequence). Here the CDR3 DNA reads TGTGCCTGTAAACTAAGGGGTGGAAAACTGTTTTTT. Its protein is CACKLRGGKLFF.

The chain joins TRBV3-1 (or the pseudogene TRBV3-2) to TRBJ1-2; no clear D. CDR3 size: 15 residues. Trimming shortened V by 3 bases and J by 4 bases, and 15 bases separated the two germline ends. Germline V gene sequence: CDR1 LGHDT, CDR2 YNNKEL (reference sequence). The CDR3 DNA reads TGTGCCAGCAGCCAGAACGGGTTCCAGATCTATGGCTACACCTTC. It encodes CASSQNGFQIYGYTF.

The chain has TRBV18 and TRBJ1-2, with 9 bases aligning to TRBD1. Germline V CDR1 and CDR2: KGHSH, LQKENI. This CDR3 is built from 14 residues. V lost 5 bases and J lost 2; bases outside the gene matches: 3. DNA of the CDR3: TGTGCCAGCTCATCCGGACAGGGGAACTATGGCTACACCTTC. Amino acids: CASSSGQGNYGYTF. Based on the CDR3 plus reference TRBV18 and TRBJ1-2, the full variable domain is NAGVMQNPRHLVRRRGQEARLRCSPMKGHSHVYWYRQLPEEGLKFMVYLQKENIIDESGMPKERFSAEFPKEGPSILRIQQVVRGDSAAYFCASSSGQGNYGYTFGSGTRLTVV.

J is TRBJ2-7 and V is TRBV29-1; 9 bases match TRBD1. Germline trimming cut 6 bases from V and 2 bases from J; bases unmatched to any gene: 5. From germline, CDR1 is SQVTM and CDR2 ANQGSEA. This CDR3 has 13 amino acids. In DNA, the CDR3 is TGCAGCGTGCTGGGACAGGGTGCCTACGAGCAGTACTTC. Translation gives CSVLGQGAYEQYF.

The chain employs TRBV27 and TRBJ2-7; 16 positions agree with TRBD2. With 5 bases clipped from V and 2 bases from J, the junction kept 6 bases outside the gene matches. This CDR3 is built from 17 residues. Per germline, CDR1 MNHEY and CDR2 SMNVEV (reference sequence). This CDR3 is CASSRGLAGGPAYEQYF. CDR3 bases: TGTGCCAGCAGTAGGGGACTAGCGGGAGGGCCGGCCTACGAGCAGTACTTC.

This clone turned up a few times. The genes are TRBV23-1 and TRBJ1-3, with 8 bases identical to TRBD1. TRBV23-1 is treated as an ORF (open reading frame) with a function not yet certain. The CDR3 totals 15 residues. Losses at the gene ends were 6 bases for V and 2 bases for J; bases not matched to a gene: 6. The CDR3 sequence: CASSVRQGTGNTIYF. Here the CDR3 DNA reads TGCGCCAGCAGCGTTAGACAGGGGACTGGAAACACCATATATTTT.

This clone was observed a few times. The rearrangement uses TRBV5-1 and TRBJ2-7; TRBD2 aligns across 13 bases. The germline CDR1 and CDR2 sequences are SGHRS and YFSETQ. Losses at the gene ends were 3 bases for V and 6 bases for J; bases not matched to a gene: 6. This CDR3 is built from 15 residues. The CDR3 DNA follows: TGCGCCAGCAGCTCACCGGGACTAGCGGGACGCGAGCAGTACTTC. It is translated as CASSSPGLAGREQYF.

V is TRBV19 and J is TRBJ1-2, with 10 bases matching TRBD1. Germline V gives CDR1 LNHDA, CDR2 SQIVND (reference sequence). The CDR3 loop spans 15 amino acids. The ends lost 3 bases at V and 3 bases at J; junction bases unmatched: 4. The CDR3 nucleotides read TGTGCCAGTAGTATCGGGACAGGGGCAGACTATGGCTACACCTTC. Residues: CASSIGTGADYGYTF.